Shown below are 7 T cell receptor beta chains from a single sample sequenced in a study of blood T cell repertoires in COVID-19 (TCRdb year 2020). Library construction relied on the immunoSEQ multiplex PCR assay. Sourced from immuneACCESS, this table was stored by TCRdb with only in-frame sequences that have V and J called. A share of the clones is absent; for the studies checked, an unresolved V gene accounts for under half, and the remainder has no known explanation. Across this sample there are about half a million clones, with approximately 90% seen only once. The ten largest account for roughly 8% of the sample. Sequenced material: PBMCs or T cells enriched from blood (not recorded which). The receptors originated from a woman aged 55-70 years who had recovered from COVID-19.

The chain is built from TRBV18 and TRBJ2-7; 9 nucleotides align to TRBD1. CDR3 length: 14 residues. The germline V gene has CDR1 KGHSH and CDR2 LQKENI. The J segment lost 3 bases and the V segment lost 3 bases, leaving 3 bases of the junction unmatched. The CDR3 sequence: CASSPGTGNYEQYF. CDR3 DNA sequence: TGTGCCAGCTCACCGGGGACAGGGAACTACGAGCAGTACTTC.

On this clone: The sample contains more than one DNA sequence encoding this CDR3. The rearrangement links TRBV19 to TRBJ1-3; D is unresolved. Per the germline V gene, CDR1 is LNHDA and CDR2 is SQIVND (reference sequence). Trimming pared 3 bases from V and 1 base from J, leaving 7 bases between. The CDR3 covers 14 residues. CDR3 coding DNA: TGTGCCAGTAGTATTTCGGGTTCTGGAAACACCATATATTTT. Protein sequence: CASSISGSGNTIYF.

This chain joins TRBV5-1 and TRBJ2-2, with D tentatively TRBD2 (5 bases). With 7 bases removed from V and 8 bases from J, the gap between germline ends came to 18 bases. Germline V gives CDR1 SGHRS, CDR2 YFSETQ. This CDR3 spans 14 amino acids. The CDR3 DNA reads TGCGCCAGCCGAACCGGGGATACTAGAGGGGAGCTGTTTTTT. This encodes CASRTGDTRGELFF. The full variable domain, its missing parts supplied by reference TRBV5-1 and TRBJ2-2, is KAGVTQTPRYLIKTRGQQVTLSCSPISGHRSVSWYQQTPGQGLQFLFEYFSETQRNKGNFPGRFSGRQFSNSRSEMNVSTLELGDSALYLCASRTGDTRGELFFGEGSRLTVL.

The CDR3 nucleotides are TGTGCCAGCAGCCCCAGCGGGGGGCTGAACTACGAGCAGTACGTC. This encodes CASSPSGGLNYEQYV. This chain joins TRBV25-1 and TRBJ2-7; 9 nucleotides align to TRBD2. This CDR3 is 15 amino acids long. J was trimmed by 3 bases and V by 6 bases; bases with no gene match: 9. Germline CDR1 MGHDK, CDR2 SYGVNS.

The chain couples TRBV5-1 to TRBJ2-7; 12 nucleotides line up with TRBD2. This CDR3 is 16 amino acids long. V was pared by 2 bases and J by 1 base, with 4 bases of the junction left unmatched. From germline, CDR1 is SGHRS and CDR2 YFSETQ. As DNA, the CDR3 is TGCGCCAGCAGCTTAAAGACTAGCGGGGGATCCTACGAGCAGTACGTC. This codes for CASSLKTSGGSYEQYV.

The chain links TRBV24-1 to TRBJ2-2; 10 bases match TRBD1. Germline CDR1 KGHDR, CDR2 SFDVKD. CDR3 length: 16 residues. J gave up 6 bases and V 6 bases, and 9 bases lay outside the gene matches. CDR3: CATSFARTGGAGELFF. CDR3 DNA: TGTGCCACCAGTTTTGCAAGGACAGGGGGAGCCGGGGAGCTGTTTTTT.

CDR3 residues: CASSSSRDRAAGDYGYTF. CDR3 nucleotide sequence: TGTGCCAGCAGTTCCAGCCGGGACAGGGCCGCCGGGGACTATGGCTACACCTTC. The rearrangement links TRBV6-2 or TRBV6-3 to TRBJ1-2, with TRBD1 matching over 9 bases. Germline loops: CDR1 MNHEY, CDR2 SVGEGT. After removal of 4 bases from V and 3 bases from J, the junction contained 15 bases not matched to a gene. The CDR3 extends over 18 amino acids.